The next 19 T cell receptor beta chains were all read from a single sample in a study of CD8 T cells in Susac syndrome. Random hexamers were used to reverse transcribe the RNA input (0.5 to 1 ug). From the immunoSEQ multiplex PCR reads, TCRdb called clonotypes with MiXCR, one entry per CDR3 protein. In the table there are about 140,000 distinct CDR3 sequences, around 95% of which are singletons. The specimen sequenced was CD4+ T cells from PBMCs. The origin of the receptors is a human donor with Susac syndrome.

The chain carries TRBV29-1 and TRBJ2-7; D unresolved. V dropped 5 bases and J dropped 3 bases, with 8 bases sitting between them. CDR3 length: 11 amino acids. Germline CDR1 reads SQVTM; CDR2 reads ANQGSEA. The CDR3 region is CSVYNLYEQYF. CDR3 nucleotide sequence: TGCAGCGTTTACAACCTCTACGAGCAGTACTTC.

The rearrangement links TRBV20-1 to TRBJ1-5; D may be TRBD1 (6 bases). Germline CDR1 and CDR2: DFQATT and SNEGSKA (reference sequence). Trimming left V 6 bases short and J 2 bases short, with 20 bases between. This CDR3 spans 16 amino acids. The CDR3 reads CSAVRDTLWGNQPQHF. Written as DNA, the CDR3 is TGCAGTGCGGTACGGGACACCCTATGGGGCAATCAGCCCCAGCATTTT.

The gene calls are TRBV4-1 and TRBJ2-7; D gene unclear. The CDR3 spans 13 residues. V lost 0 bases to trimming and J lost 2 bases, with 5 bases between them. CDR1 is MGHRA, CDR2 YSYEKL, per germline. The CDR3 here is CASSQEGTYEQYF. The CDR3 DNA is TGCGCCAGCAGCCAAGAAGGAACCTACGAGCAGTACTTC.

The J gene is TRBJ1-1, the V gene TRBV30; D is possibly TRBD1 (5 bases). The CDR3 is made up of 15 amino acids. From germline, CDR1 is GTSNPN and CDR2 SVGIG (reference sequence). V was pared by 3 bases and J by 1 base, with 15 bases between. The CDR3 reads CAWRPGVGPNTEAFF. The CDR3 DNA reads TGTGCCTGGAGGCCGGGGGTTGGGCCGAACACTGAAGCTTTCTTT.

The V and J genes are TRBV7-2 and TRBJ2-3, with no clear D. Germline assignment: CDR1 SGHTA and CDR2 FQGNSA. This CDR3 has 14 residues. The V gene lost 5 bases and the J gene lost 2 bases, with 11 bases spanning the gap. The CDR3 reads CASSRGSYTDTQYF. Written as DNA, the CDR3 is TGTGCCAGCAGCCGTGGATCGTACACAGATACGCAGTATTTT.

The chain links TRBV29-1 to TRBJ2-2, with 7 bases fitting TRBD2. This CDR3 has 13 amino acids. The trim removed 4 bases at V and 6 bases at J, leaving 5 bases unmatched. In germline, CDR1 is SQVTM, CDR2 ANQGSEA. Here the CDR3 reads CSVGSTSPGELFF. CDR3 nucleotide sequence: TGCAGCGTTGGTTCGACTAGCCCCGGGGAGCTGTTTTTT.

This chain uses TRBV20-1 with TRBJ2-7; D may be TRBD1 or TRBD2 (6 bases each). The V end lost 2 bases, the J end lost 5 bases, and 16 bases lay between the germline ends. This CDR3 contains 14 residues. CDR1 is DFQATT, CDR2 SNEGSKA, per germline (reference sequence). The CDR3 here is CSARTPRGGNEQYF. Here the CDR3 DNA reads TGCAGTGCTAGAACCCCCAGGGGAGGTAACGAGCAGTACTTC.

This rearrangement joins TRBV20-1 to TRBJ2-3, with 11 bases that match TRBD2. The ends lost 7 bases at V and 3 bases at J; junction bases unmatched: 3. The length of the CDR3 is 13 residues. Germline loops: CDR1 DFQATT, CDR2 SNEGSKA (reference sequence). In DNA form, the CDR3 reads TGCAGTGTCACTAGCGGGGGAACAGATACGCAGTATTTT. Encoded protein: CSVTSGGTDTQYF.

This chain uses TRBV25-1 with TRBJ2-2, with D possibly matching TRBD2 (7 bases). Trimming removed 8 bases from V and 6 bases from J, with 10 bases in between. CDR1 is MGHDK and CDR2 is SYGVNS in the germline V gene. The CDR3 is 12 amino acids. CDR3 region: CASWGGAGELFF. The CDR3 DNA reads TGTGCCAGCTGGGGGGGCGCCGGGGAGCTGTTTTTT.

The genes are TRBV3-1 and TRBJ2-1; 8 bases map to TRBD2. This CDR3 contains 16 residues. The germline V gene encodes CDR1 LGHDT and CDR2 YNNKEL (reference sequence). The trim removed 4 bases at V and 7 bases at J, leaving 12 bases unmatched. The CDR3 is CASSRSIAGYLNEQFF. The CDR3, as DNA: TGTGCCAGCAGCCGGTCAATAGCGGGATATTTGAATGAGCAGTTCTTC.

The chain uses TRBV7-2 and TRBJ2-5; D gene unclear. The CDR3 consists of 13 residues. V was trimmed by 6 bases and J by 5 bases, leaving 13 bases between them. The germline V gene has CDR1 SGHTA and CDR2 FQGNSA. Here the CDR3 reads CASSFHGRETQYF. DNA of the CDR3: TGTGCCAGCAGTTTTCACGGCAGGGAGACCCAGTACTTC.

The table lists this clonotype with a count of one. Written as DNA, the CDR3 is TGTGCCAGCAGCCCCGGGACATACCACCCCTACGAGCAGTACTTC. Translation gives CASSPGTYHPYEQYF. The chain couples TRBV28 to TRBJ2-7; D perhaps matches TRBD1 (6 bases). The CDR3 covers 15 residues. The V end was cut by 6 bases, the J end by 2 bases, with 17 bases between. The germline V gene encodes CDR1 MDHEN and CDR2 SYDVKM.

The V gene is TRBV9, the J gene TRBJ2-3; unclear D gene. The CDR3 contains 14 residues. Germline assignment: CDR1 SGDLS and CDR2 YYNGEE. V gave up 2 bases and J gave up 6 bases, with 13 bases separating them. The CDR3 loop is CASSVADRADTQYF. In DNA form, the CDR3 reads TGTGCCAGCAGCGTTGCAGATAGGGCGGATACGCAGTATTTT.

This clonotype appeared once. The V call is TRBV18, the J call TRBJ2-5; no clear D gene. The V end lost 3 bases, the J end lost 0 bases, and 11 bases lay between the germline ends. The CDR3 has 15 amino acids. Germline assignment: CDR1 KGHSH and CDR2 LQKENI. In nucleotides, the CDR3 is TGTGCCAGCTCACCCCAGTGGTCAGACCAAGAGACCCAGTACTTC. Residues: CASSPQWSDQETQYF.

The chain combines TRBV20-1 with TRBJ2-2; 8 bases fit TRBD2. The germline V gene encodes CDR1 DFQATT and CDR2 SNEGSKA (reference sequence). The CDR3 runs to 14 residues. V dropped 3 bases and J dropped 7; count of bases not matched to a gene: 7. The CDR3, as DNA: TGCAGTGCTAGCGGGAGGGCCTGGGGCGGGGAGCTGTTTTTT. Protein sequence: CSASGRAWGGELFF.

The chain uses TRBV29-1 and TRBJ2-3, with D unresolved. Germline V gene sequence: CDR1 SQVTM, CDR2 ANQGSEA. The CDR3 spans 12 residues. Trimming left V 6 bases short and J 1 base short, with 8 bases between. The CDR3 sequence is CSVGKRTDTQYF. The CDR3, as DNA: TGCAGCGTGGGGAAACGCACAGATACGCAGTATTTT.

The V and J genes are TRBV7-9 and TRBJ1-2; TRBD1 matches at 8 bases. Per the germline V gene, CDR1 is SEHNR and CDR2 is FQNEAQ (reference sequence). There are 17 residues in the CDR3. J was trimmed by 0 bases and V by 4 bases; bases with no gene match: 10. CDR3: CASSSAGTGVSNYGYTF. CDR3 sequence (DNA): TGTGCCAGCAGCTCTGCCGGGACAGGAGTTTCTAACTATGGCTACACCTTC.

The chain has TRBV29-1 and TRBJ2-7, with TRBD2 matching 7 bases. The CDR3 sequence is 14 residues long. V was clipped by 1 base and J by 1 base; unmatched bases: 4. Germline lookup yields CDR1 SQVTM and CDR2 ANQGSEA. The CDR3 bases are TGCAGCGTTGAAGCTGCGGGGGAGTCCTACGAGCAGTACTTC. It translates to CSVEAAGESYEQYF.

The chain is built from TRBV4-1 and TRBJ1-1; 7 bases match TRBD1. J was trimmed by 1 base and V by 3 bases; bases with no gene match: 5. Germline values: CDR1 MGHRA, CDR2 YSYEKL. The CDR3 is 15 residues long. The CDR3 is CASSHGQVRNTEAFF. For the CDR3, the DNA is TGCGCCAGCAGCCACGGACAGGTCAGGAACACTGAAGCTTTCTTT.